These 2 T cell receptor beta chains came from one sample sequenced in a study of radiation and T cells in renal cell carcinoma. Time point meaning: baseline pretreatment blood. The treatment is: 15 Gy SBRT to primary tumor, nephrectomy 4 weeks later. Profiling relied on immunoSEQ multiplex PCR, and the TCRdb table lists in-frame clones only, not all of them. The sample gives 140,000 to 150,000 clones, around 89% of which show up once; 3.5% to 5% is in the top ten. The specimen comprised blood, sampled from a patient whose treatment included radiotherapy and nephrectomy. The receptors derive from an older woman with renal cell carcinoma.

This clone was observed once. The rearrangement links TRBV6-5 to TRBJ1-5; no definite D call. Trimming pared 0 bases from V and 6 bases from J, leaving 6 bases between. This CDR3 has 13 residues. Germline V gene sequence: CDR1 MNHEY, CDR2 SVGAGI. CDR3 in DNA: TGTGCCAGCAGTTACTCGGGAGCTCAGCCCCAGCATTTT. It is translated as CASSYSGAQPQHF.

This chain joins TRBV11-3 and TRBJ1-2; 9 bases line up with TRBD1. CDR3 length: 15 amino acids. With 1 base clipped from V and 8 bases from J, the junction kept 8 bases outside the gene matches. The germline gives CDR1 SGHNT, CDR2 YENEEA. The CDR3 is CASSLGGTGMRGYTF. The DNA for the CDR3 is TGTGCCAGCAGCTTAGGTGGGACAGGGATGCGGGGCTACACCTTC.